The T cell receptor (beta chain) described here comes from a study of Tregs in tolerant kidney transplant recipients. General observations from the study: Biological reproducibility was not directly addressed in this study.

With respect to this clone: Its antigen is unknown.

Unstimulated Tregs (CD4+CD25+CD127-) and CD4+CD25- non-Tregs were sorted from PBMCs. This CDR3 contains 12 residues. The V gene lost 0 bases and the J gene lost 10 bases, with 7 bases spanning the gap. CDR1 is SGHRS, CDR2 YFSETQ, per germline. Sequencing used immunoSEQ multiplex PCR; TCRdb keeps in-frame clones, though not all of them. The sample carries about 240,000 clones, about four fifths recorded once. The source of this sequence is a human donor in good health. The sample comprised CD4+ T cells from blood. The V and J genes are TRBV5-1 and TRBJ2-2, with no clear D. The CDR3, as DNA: TGCGCCAGCAGCTTGGGATTACAGGAGCTGTTTTTT. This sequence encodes CASSLGLQELFF.